One sample yielded the 8 T cell receptor beta chains listed below, sequenced in a study of shared clonotypes between healthy human individuals. This table comes from immunoSEQ multiplex PCR, and its TCRdb copy is limited to in-frame clones, with some not included. The sample has about 2.4 million clones; approximately 93% are singletons. The sample was naive CD4+ T cells from PBMCs. Noted subset: CD45RA+ positively selected. The receptors here all came from a man aged 18 to 29 in good health. Some clones in this sample may be carry-over from other donors' samples.

J is TRBJ2-2 and V is TRBV30; either TRBD1 or TRBD2 may supply D (5 bases each). The V and J ends lost 3 bases and 3 bases respectively, with 14 bases between them. Germline CDR1 reads GTSNPN; CDR2 reads SVGIG (reference sequence). The CDR3 runs 15 residues. The CDR3 DNA reads as TGTGCCTGGAGGGGGACCCCGGGCCACACCGGGGAGCTGTTTTTT. Protein product: CAWRGTPGHTGELFF.

The sample holds one count of this clone. The V gene is TRBV27, the J gene TRBJ1-4; D gene uncertain. This CDR3 has 14 residues. The V gene lost 2 bases and the J gene lost 5 bases, with 9 bases spanning the gap. From germline, CDR1 is MNHEY and CDR2 SMNVEV (reference sequence). The DNA of the CDR3 is TGTGCCAGCAGTTTAAACAGCTTCAATGAAAAACTGTTTTTT. Translation gives CASSLNSFNEKLFF.

CDR3 sequence reads: CASSIDLSETQYF. Here the CDR3 DNA reads TGTGCCAGTAGTATTGACCTCTCGGAGACCCAGTACTTC. The V and J genes are TRBV19 and TRBJ2-5; D is uncertain. Trimming left V 3 bases short and J 5 bases short, with 10 bases between. The CDR3 extends over 13 amino acids. Germline values: CDR1 LNHDA, CDR2 SQIVND (reference sequence).

V and J are TRBV6-5 and TRBJ2-2, with D hard to call. The V gene's germline CDR1 is MNHEY and CDR2 SVGAGI. V was cut by 5 bases and J by 5 bases, with 6 bases left in between. The CDR3 length is 12 residues. The CDR3 spells CASSHHTGELFF. DNA for the CDR3: TGTGCCAGCAGTCATCATACCGGGGAGCTGTTTTTT.

Remarks on this clone: At the DNA level, this CDR3 is encoded by other sequences in the same sample as well. The chain employs TRBV5-6 and TRBJ1-1; D remains ambiguous. This CDR3 has 13 amino acids. Germline CDR1 is SGHDT and CDR2 is YYEEEE. The V and J ends lost 2 bases and 1 base respectively, with 6 bases between them. For the CDR3, the DNA is TGTGCCAGCAGCTTAGGACCGAACACTGAAGCTTTCTTT. It is translated as CASSLGPNTEAFF.

V is TRBV7-6 and J is TRBJ2-7; TRBD1 matches at 12 bases. This CDR3 spans 16 amino acids. The V gene end was trimmed by 6 bases and the J gene end by 7 bases; junction bases not matched to a gene: 13. Germline V gene lookup returns CDR1 SGHVS and CDR2 FNYEAQ. This chain's CDR3 is CASSLRRGQGAREQYF. CDR3 coding DNA: TGTGCCAGCAGTCTCAGGAGGGGACAGGGGGCTCGGGAGCAGTACTTC.

This clone has only one observation. The rearrangement joins TRBV10-1 to TRBJ1-4; D is ambiguous. The germline V gene has CDR1 WNHNN and CDR2 SYGVQD (reference sequence). V dropped 0 bases and J dropped 15 bases, with 17 bases sitting between them. The CDR3 is 14 residues long. CDR3 sequence (DNA): TGCGCCAGCAGTGAGTCGCCTTCCGGACCAAGATTGTTTTTT. It translates to CASSESPSGPRLFF.

To note about this clone: Other DNA sequences in the sample encode the same CDR3. This chain connects TRBV9 to TRBJ2-3, with 9 bases that match TRBD2. CDR1 is SGDLS, CDR2 YYNGEE, per germline. CDR3 size: 16 residues. Trimming at V came to 0 bases and at J to 0 bases, leaving 2 bases not matched to a gene. The chain's CDR3 is CASSVGTSGSTDTQYF. The CDR3 bases are TGTGCCAGCAGCGTAGGTACTAGCGGGAGCACAGATACGCAGTATTTT.